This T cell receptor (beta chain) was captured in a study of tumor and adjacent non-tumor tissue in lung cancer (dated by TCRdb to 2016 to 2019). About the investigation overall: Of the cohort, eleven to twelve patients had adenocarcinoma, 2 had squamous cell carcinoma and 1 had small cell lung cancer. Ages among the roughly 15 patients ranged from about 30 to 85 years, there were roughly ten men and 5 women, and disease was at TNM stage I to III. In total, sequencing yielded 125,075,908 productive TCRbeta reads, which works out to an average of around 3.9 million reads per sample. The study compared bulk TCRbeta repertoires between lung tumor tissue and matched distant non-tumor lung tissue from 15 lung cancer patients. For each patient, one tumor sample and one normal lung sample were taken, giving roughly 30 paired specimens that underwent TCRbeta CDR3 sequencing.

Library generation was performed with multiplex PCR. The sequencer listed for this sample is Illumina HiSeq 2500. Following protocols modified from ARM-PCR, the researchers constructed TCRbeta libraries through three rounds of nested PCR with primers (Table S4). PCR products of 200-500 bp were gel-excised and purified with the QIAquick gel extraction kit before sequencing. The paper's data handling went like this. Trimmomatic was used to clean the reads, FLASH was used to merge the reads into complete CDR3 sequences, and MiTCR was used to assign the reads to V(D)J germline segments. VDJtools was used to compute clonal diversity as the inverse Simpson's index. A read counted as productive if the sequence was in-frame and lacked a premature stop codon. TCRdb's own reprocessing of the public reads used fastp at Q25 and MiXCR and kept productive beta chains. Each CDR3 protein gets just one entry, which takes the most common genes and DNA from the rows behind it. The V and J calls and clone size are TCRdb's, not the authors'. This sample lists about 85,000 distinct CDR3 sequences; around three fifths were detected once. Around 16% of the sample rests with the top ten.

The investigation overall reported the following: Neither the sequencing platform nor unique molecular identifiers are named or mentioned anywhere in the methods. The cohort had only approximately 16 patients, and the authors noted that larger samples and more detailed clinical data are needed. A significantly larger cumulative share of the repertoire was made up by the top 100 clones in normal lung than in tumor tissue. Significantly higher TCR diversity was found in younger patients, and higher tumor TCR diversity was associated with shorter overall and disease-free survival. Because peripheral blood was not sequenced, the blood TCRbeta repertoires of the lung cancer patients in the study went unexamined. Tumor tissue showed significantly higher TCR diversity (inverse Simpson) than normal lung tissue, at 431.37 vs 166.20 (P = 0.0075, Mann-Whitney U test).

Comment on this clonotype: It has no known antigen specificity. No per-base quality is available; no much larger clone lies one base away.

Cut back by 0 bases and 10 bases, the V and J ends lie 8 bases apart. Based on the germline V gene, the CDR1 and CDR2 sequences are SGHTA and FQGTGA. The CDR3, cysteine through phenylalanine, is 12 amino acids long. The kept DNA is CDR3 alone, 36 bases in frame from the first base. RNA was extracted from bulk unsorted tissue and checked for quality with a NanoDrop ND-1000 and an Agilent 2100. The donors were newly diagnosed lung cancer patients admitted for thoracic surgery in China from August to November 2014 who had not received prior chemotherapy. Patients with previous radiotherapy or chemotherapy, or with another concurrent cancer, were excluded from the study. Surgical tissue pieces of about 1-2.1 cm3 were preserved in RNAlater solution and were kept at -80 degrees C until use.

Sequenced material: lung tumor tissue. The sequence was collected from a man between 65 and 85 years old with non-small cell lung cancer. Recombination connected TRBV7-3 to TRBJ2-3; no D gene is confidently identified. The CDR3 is CASSLTGRAQYF. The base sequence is TGTGCCAGCAGCTTAACGGGCCGCGCGCAGTATTTT. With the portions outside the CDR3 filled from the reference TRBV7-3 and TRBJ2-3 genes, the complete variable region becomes GAGVSQTPSNKVTEKGKYVELRCDPISGHTALYWYRQSLGQGPEFLIYFQGTGAADDSGLPNDRFFAVRPEGSVSTLKIQRTERGDSAVYLCASSLTGRAQYFGPGTRLTVL.